The T cell receptor (beta chain) under discussion was sequenced for a study of shared clonotypes between healthy human individuals. Study findings and constraints: In general, naive subsets displayed greater estimated richness than memory subsets did.

The naive CD8 fraction comprised CD45RO-negative cells positively selected for CCR7 and excluded terminally differentiated effector memory CD45RA+ cells. The donor population consisted of healthy HIV-negative adults with no recent acute infections or vaccinations. Donors, without exception, were Caucasian adults residing in Nashville, Tennessee. Original methodology: In the immunoSEQ data, sequences were junction-only and lacked quality scores, so filtering differed. Only in-frame clones appear in the TCRdb table, and some are missing; sequencing was by immunoSEQ multiplex PCR. V, J and clone size were drawn from that table, and D and trimming were deduced from the DNA. The data contain about 700,000 clones, just over 90% of them seen just once; the ten biggest clones take up about 24%. Of note for this clone: Its antigen is not known.

Sample: naive CD8+ T cells sorted from blood. The sequence was obtained from a young man in good health.

For the CDR3, the DNA is TGTGCCAGCAGTGAAGGGGGTCCAACCGGGGAGCTGTTTTTT. Protein sequence: CASSEGGPTGELFF. The chain recombines TRBV6-1 with TRBJ2-2; D unresolved. CDR3 length equals 14 residues. CDR1 is MNHNS and CDR2 is SASEGT in the germline V gene. Trimming removed 1 base at V and 5 bases at J, with 8 bases between.